This TCR beta chain was captured by sequencing in a study of beta chain features in type 1 diabetes. Reverse transcription of all isolated RNA meant that expressed TCRB transcripts were sequenced. This table comes from immunoSEQ multiplex PCR, and its TCRdb copy is limited to in-frame clones, with some not included. The sample includes around 600,000 clones, around 12% of them seen just once. Broader study findings: Patients with Type 1 diabetes showed moderately but significantly shorter TCRB CDR3s in all four CD4+ subsets.

A remark on this clone: The antigen is unknown.

CDR1 is LGHNA and CDR2 is YSLEER in the germline V gene. The CDR3 sequence is 13 residues long. Trimming removed 3 bases at V and 5 bases at J, with 8 bases between. J is TRBJ1-5 and V is TRBV4-3; no definite D call. The sample was naive CD4+ T cells from blood. This receptor was identified in a man aged 30-40 years with type 1 diabetes. The CDR3 DNA sequence: TGCGCCAGCAGCCACGGGTTTGATCAGCCCCAGCATTTT. The encoded protein is CASSHGFDQPQHF.